Below, 15 T cell receptor beta chains from the same sample are listed, as sequenced in a study of identical twins. TCRdb reanalysed the 5' RACE reads using MiXCR and keeps one entry per CDR3 protein. The table has 600,000 to 800,000 distinct CDR3 sequences, 21% seen once. The sample was also reused in another study, on T cells expressing NK-cell markers.

Sequenced: PBMCs. The receptors were gathered from a woman between 18 and 29 years old in good health.

V gene TRBV5-4 combines with J gene TRBJ2-6, with D possibly TRBD2 on 6 matching bases. CDR3 length: 21 residues. V lost 0 bases, J lost 2 bases, and 24 bases lay in between. Per germline, CDR1 SGHNT and CDR2 YYREEE (reference sequence). The CDR3 DNA is TGTGCCAGCAGCTTGGTTCCGCATGAGGGGACTGGGTTGACTGGGGCCAACGTCCTGACTTTC. Translated: CASSLVPHEGTGLTGANVLTF.

This sequence joins TRBV12-3 or TRBV12-4 and TRBJ2-3, with D possibly matching TRBD1 (6 bases). The CDR3 runs to 14 residues. The V and J ends lost 6 bases and 5 bases respectively, with 15 bases between them. DNA of the CDR3: TGTGCCAGCAGCTGGACAGCGCTGGGAGATACGCAGTATTTT. This sequence encodes CASSWTALGDTQYF.

This clonotype showed up just a few times. The V and J genes are TRBV12-3 or TRBV12-4 and TRBJ1-5, with a possible D match to TRBD1 (5 bases). The CDR3 sequence is 15 residues long. The V end was cut by 5 bases, the J end by 0 bases, with 11 bases between. The CDR3 protein is CASSKRGDSNQPQHF. CDR3 DNA sequence: TGTGCCAGCAGTAAACGAGGGGATAGCAATCAGCCCCAGCATTTT.

This clonotype was seen a handful of times. This chain links TRBV12-3 or TRBV12-4 with TRBJ2-1; no firm D call. The ends were cut back, 7 bases at V and 4 bases at J, with 17 bases in the middle. This CDR3 region has 15 residues. The CDR3 spells CASTKGRRLYNEQFF. CDR3 nucleotide sequence: TGTGCCAGCACCAAGGGAAGACGGCTGTACAATGAGCAGTTCTTC.

This clonotype was counted a few times. The V gene is TRBV5-1, the J gene TRBJ2-7; unclear D gene. Germline V gene data show CDR1 as SGHRS and CDR2 as YFSETQ. Trimming removed 0 bases from V and 5 bases from J, with 12 bases in between. This CDR3 spans 14 amino acids. CDR3 loop: CASSLVALWDEQYF. CDR3 nucleotides: TGCGCCAGCAGCTTGGTAGCCCTATGGGACGAGCAGTACTTC.

This clonotype occurred many times. V gene TRBV6-5 combines with J gene TRBJ2-3; D is undetermined. The length of the CDR3 is 12 residues. Germline CDR1 and CDR2: MNHEY and SVGAGI. V dropped 5 bases and J dropped 5 bases, with 8 bases sitting between them. CDR3 nucleotides: TGTGCCAGCAGTATGTATGGAGATACGCAGTATTTT. This translates into CASSMYGDTQYF.

This clonotype was seen a few times. V gene TRBV5-1 combines with J gene TRBJ2-7; D could derive from TRBD1 or TRBD2 (5 bases each). From germline, CDR1 is SGHRS and CDR2 YFSETQ. V shed 0 bases and J shed 4 bases, with 11 bases lying between them. This CDR3 is built from 14 residues. The CDR3 here is CASSLGGSRYEQYF. Written as DNA, the CDR3 is TGCGCCAGCAGCTTGGGGGGGAGTCGGTACGAGCAGTACTTC.

The chain couples TRBV6-1 to TRBJ1-2; D is undetermined. The CDR3 contains 13 residues. Germline values: CDR1 MNHNS, CDR2 SASEGT. Trimming stripped 6 bases from V and 2 bases from J, with 10 bases between. Here the CDR3 reads CASSSGVNYGYTF. The CDR3 DNA is TGTGCCAGCAGCTCCGGGGTAAACTATGGCTACACCTTC.

The chain employs TRBV15 and TRBJ2-7; D is possibly TRBD1 (6 bases). The germline gives CDR1 LNHNV, CDR2 YYDKDF (reference sequence). Trimming stripped 3 bases from V and 2 bases from J, with 8 bases between. This CDR3 has 13 amino acids. DNA for the CDR3: TGTGCCACCAGCAGGGACAGAACCTACGAGCAGTACTTC. Encoded protein: CATSRDRTYEQYF.

The chain has TRBV2 and TRBJ2-7, with D possibly being TRBD1 (6 bases). Germline assignment: CDR1 SNHLY and CDR2 FYNNEI. CDR3 length: 10 amino acids. The germline V and J ends were trimmed by 11 bases and 6 bases, with 11 bases remaining between them. Here the CDR3 DNA reads TGTGCCGGTGCCAGGGGCGAGCAGTACTTC. Translation gives CAGARGEQYF. The full variable domain, completed using reference TRBV2 and TRBJ2-7, is EPEVTQTPSHQVTQMGQEVILRCVPISNHLYFYWYRQILGQKVEFLVSFYNNEISEKSEIFDDQFSVERPDGSNFTLKIRSTKLEDSAMYFCAGARGEQYFGPGTRLTVT.

The J gene is TRBJ2-5, the V gene TRBV12-3 or TRBV12-4; D is ambiguous. Trimming pared 3 bases from V and 1 base from J, leaving 9 bases between. This CDR3 has 14 amino acids. CDR3 DNA sequence: TGTGCCAGCAGTTTGAGGACGTCCCAAGAGACCCAGTACTTC. This encodes CASSLRTSQETQYF.

This clonotype has ten or more counts. The chain couples TRBV20-1 to TRBJ2-7, with 8 bases matching TRBD2. With V trimmed by 6 bases and J by 6 bases, 13 bases remained unmatched. This CDR3 has 14 residues. Germline V gene sequence: CDR1 DFQATT, CDR2 SNEGSKA (reference sequence). In DNA, the CDR3 is TGCAGTGCGTCCCCGGGACTAGGGAAGGTCGAGCAGTACTTC. This translates into CSASPGLGKVEQYF.

This clonotype has a count of ten or more. The chain couples TRBV20-1 to TRBJ2-7, with D possibly called TRBD1 or TRBD2 (6 bases each). Germline CDR1 is DFQATT and CDR2 is SNEGSKA (reference sequence). The V and J ends lost 6 bases and 5 bases respectively, with 23 bases between them. CDR3 length equals 15 residues. CDR3 loop: CSACAGGGAFNEQYF. Here the CDR3 DNA reads TGCAGTGCCTGCGCCGGAGGGGGAGCATTTAACGAGCAGTACTTC.

The chain uses TRBV5-6 and TRBJ2-3; D possibly uses TRBD1 or TRBD2 (7 bases each). Looked up from germline, CDR1 is SGHDT and CDR2 is YYEEEE. Trimming pared 7 bases from V and 6 bases from J, leaving 12 bases between. The CDR3 length is 12 residues. The CDR3 nucleotides are TGTGCCAGCCAGGGGGGGGTCGATACGCAGTATTTT. It yields the protein CASQGGVDTQYF. The whole variable domain, remainder taken from reference TRBV5-6 and TRBJ2-3, is DAGVTQSPTHLIKTRGQQVTLRCSPKSGHDTVSWYQQALGQGPQFIFQYYEEEERQRGNFPDRFSGHQFPNYSSELNVNALLLGDSALYLCASQGGVDTQYFGPGTRLTVL.

This clonotype was observed a handful of times. The chain uses TRBV20-1 and TRBJ2-1; TRBD2 matches 8 bases. Germline CDR1 and CDR2: DFQATT and SNEGSKA (reference sequence). The CDR3 spans 14 residues. The ends lost 4 bases at V and 9 bases at J; junction bases unmatched: 11. The CDR3: CSATQRGPLSEQFF. In nucleotides, the CDR3 is TGCAGTGCTACGCAGCGGGGGCCCCTAAGTGAGCAGTTCTTC.